This T cell receptor beta chain was documented in a study of beta chain features in type 1 diabetes. The wider study: There was similarity between patients and healthy donors in age, gender and cell yields. Overall study findings and caveats: Diminished insertions and augmented deletions at VDJ junctions characterized type 1 diabetes patients.

As to this clone: Its matching antigen is unknown.

Investigators reverse transcribed all isolated RNA, so they sequenced expressed TCRB transcripts. The repertoire was sequenced with immunoSEQ multiplex PCR; TCRdb's copy has only in-frame clones and lacks some. The sample consists of 200,000 to 250,000 clones, 7.5% to 10% of them appearing once. V was cut by 6 bases and J by 6 bases, with 12 bases left in between. Germline lookup yields CDR1 LNHDA and CDR2 SQIVND (reference sequence). The CDR3 spans 12 residues. Material: naive CD4+ T cells from blood. The chain combines TRBV19 with TRBJ2-7, with D possibly TRBD1 on 6 matching bases. This sequence originates from a young woman in good health. CDR3 sequence reads: CASRSTGSEQYF. In nucleotides, the CDR3 is TGTGCCAGTAGGTCTACAGGGTCCGAGCAGTACTTC.